This note documents a single T cell receptor beta chain sequence. Its specificity is unknown. The CDR3 consists of 15 residues. Deletions cut 5 bases from V and 0 bases from J, with 14 bases between. Germline V gives CDR1 KGHSH, CDR2 LQKENI. Primers for the PCR totalled 60 Vbeta and 13 Jbeta. Assay used: immunoSEQ multiplex PCR; TCRdb lists only in-frame clones, some missing. Here the sample spans fewer than 150,000 clones, 75% to 80% being singletons. This entry comes from a study of cytomegalovirus exposure and HLA in healthy donors. Notes on the study in general: TCR beta chains numbering more than 150 were designated cytomegalovirus-associated. A later look showed TCR association rates differing by HLA locus, highest for DRB1 and lowest for HLA-C.

The chain joins TRBV18 to TRBJ2-7, with a weak D call TRBD1 (6 bases). The receptor was derived from a woman between 35 and 50 years old in good health and CMV-seropositive. Source material: PBMCs. Here the CDR3 reads CASSAGTSGSYEQYF. The CDR3 nucleotides read TGTGCCAGCTCAGCCGGGACATCCGGCTCCTACGAGCAGTACTTC.